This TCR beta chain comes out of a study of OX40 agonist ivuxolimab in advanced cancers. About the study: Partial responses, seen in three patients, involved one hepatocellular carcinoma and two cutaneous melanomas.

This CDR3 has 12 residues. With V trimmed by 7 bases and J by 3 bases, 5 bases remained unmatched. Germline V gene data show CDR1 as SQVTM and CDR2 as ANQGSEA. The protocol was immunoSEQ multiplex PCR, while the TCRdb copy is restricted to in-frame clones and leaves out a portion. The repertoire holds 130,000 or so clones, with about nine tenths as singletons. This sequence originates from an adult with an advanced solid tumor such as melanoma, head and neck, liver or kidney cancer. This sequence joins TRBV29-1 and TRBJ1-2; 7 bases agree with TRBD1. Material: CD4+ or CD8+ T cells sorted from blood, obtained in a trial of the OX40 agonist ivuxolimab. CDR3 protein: CSASGTDYGYTF. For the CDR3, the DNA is TGCAGCGCCTCCGGGACAGACTATGGCTACACCTTC. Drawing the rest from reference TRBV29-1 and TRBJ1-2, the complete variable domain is SAVISQKPSRDICQRGTSLTIQCQVDSQVTMMFWYRQQPGQSLTLIATANQGSEATYESGFVIDKFPISRPNLTFSTLTVSNMSPEDSSIYLCSASGTDYGYTFGSGTRLTVV.